These T cell receptor beta chains were read from a single sample in a study of blood T cell repertoires in COVID-19. Repertoires were generated with immunoSEQ multiplex PCR, while TCRdb's copy carries only in-frame clones and drops some. The sample has 30,000 to 40,000 clones, roughly 88% seen once. Source material: peripheral blood. These receptors were collected from a man between 65 and 85 years old with active COVID-19. Each CDR3 is given with its conserved first and last residue. Fields, in order: D gene, V gene, J gene, CDR3 DNA, CDR3 protein. The D gene is left open where the match is weak.

TRBD1,TRBV7-8,TRBJ1-1,TGTGCCAGCAGCTGGGCCAGGGGGCGGACTGAAGCTTTCTTT,CASSWARGRTEAFF
NA,TRBV12-3/TRBV12-4,TRBJ2-1,TGTGCCAGCAGTTTGGGTCCGGAGAGGCAGCAGTTCTTC,CASSLGPERQQFF
TRBD2,TRBV4-3,TRBJ2-1,TGCGCCAGCAGCCTAAGACTAGCGGGGGGTGAGCAGTTCTTC,CASSLRLAGGEQFF
NA,TRBV7-8,TRBJ2-1,TGTGCCAGCAGCTTATGGGTCCCTACCAGGGGCTACAATGAGCAGTTCTTC,CASSLWVPTRGYNEQFF
NA,TRBV4-2,TRBJ2-6,TGTGCCAGCAGCCAAGATAGCCGCTCTGGGGCCAACGTCCTGACTTTC,CASSQDSRSGANVLTF
NA,TRBV28,TRBJ1-4,TGTGCCAGCAGTTCGGGTAATGAAAAACTGTTTTTT,CASSSGNEKLFF
TRBD2,TRBV13,TRBJ2-1,TGTGCCAGCAGCTTAGTAGCGGGAGGTGGGGAGCAGTTCTTC,CASSLVAGGGEQFF
TRBD2,TRBV19,TRBJ2-7,TGTGCCAGTAGATCTAGCGGGAGAGGTTCCGAGCAGTACTTC,CASRSSGRGSEQYF
TRBD1,TRBV2,TRBJ1-6,TGTGCCAGCAGTACTGACAGGGTGGGGAATTCACCCCTCCACTTT,CASSTDRVGNSPLHF
NA,TRBV28,TRBJ2-2,TGTGCCAGCAGTTTCCGGGTTCGGGTAGTGAGGGCGAACACCGGGGAGCTGTTTTTT,CASSFRVRVVRANTGELFF
TRBD1,TRBV9,TRBJ2-5,TGTGCCAGCAGCGACCGGACAGGGGAGTACCAAGAGACCCAGTACTTC,CASSDRTGEYQETQYF
NA,TRBV19,TRBJ2-4,TGTGCCAGTAGTACTACAGGTCAGGGGGGCAAAAACATTCAGTACTTC,CASSTTGQGGKNIQYF
NA,TRBV19,TRBJ1-1,TGTGCCAGTAGTATCCGACAGAGGAAACCGAACACTGAAGCTTTCTTT,CASSIRQRKPNTEAFF
TRBD1,TRBV4-2,TRBJ1-4,TGTGCCAGCAGCCAAGATTATGTCGGGACAGGGTTTGAAAAACTGTTTTTT,CASSQDYVGTGFEKLFF
NA,TRBV5-5,TRBJ1-5,TGTGCCAGCAGCTTGGCTGGGAGAGGGAGCCAGCCCCAGCATTTT,CASSLAGRGSQPQHF